This passage covers 2 T cell receptor beta chains from one sample sequenced in a study of blood T cell repertoires in COVID-19. Method: immunoSEQ multiplex PCR; TCRdb's copy keeps in-frame clones and lacks some. The repertoire holds more than 200,000 clones, with around nine tenths as singletons. The material sequenced was peripheral blood. The receptors here all came from a man aged 18 to 30 with active or convalescent COVID-19.

This clone showed up just a few times. The genes are TRBV15 and TRBJ2-7; D possibly corresponds to TRBD1 (5 bases). The V end was cut by 5 bases, the J end by 3 bases, with 14 bases between. Germline assignment: CDR1 LNHNV and CDR2 YYDKDF (reference sequence). The CDR3 spans 14 residues. CDR3: CATSSSQQGYEQYF. In DNA form, the CDR3 reads TGTGCCACCAGCTCATCTCAGCAGGGCTACGAGCAGTACTTC.

The chain recombines TRBV19 with TRBJ2-5, with TRBD1 matching 10 bases. V was pared by 5 bases and J by 6 bases, with 12 bases of the junction left unmatched. Germline lookup yields CDR1 LNHDA and CDR2 SQIVND (reference sequence). CDR3 length equals 16 residues. The CDR3 loop reads CASSLTGTGAGKTQYF. For the CDR3, the DNA is TGTGCCAGTAGTCTAACCGGGACAGGGGCCGGAAAGACCCAGTACTTC.